The rows below give T cell receptor beta chains drawn from one sample of a study of OX40 agonist ivuxolimab in advanced cancers. Here immunoSEQ multiplex PCR was the method, and the copy in TCRdb shows in-frame clones only, minus some. This repertoire shows around 35,000 clones, approximately 90% found once; its top ten account for roughly 2.4%. Specimen: CD4+ or CD8+ T cells sorted from blood, collected in a trial of the OX40 agonist ivuxolimab. The receptor set was obtained from an adult with an advanced solid tumor such as melanoma, head and neck, liver or kidney cancer. The conserved cysteine and the conserved F or W are not part of the CDR3 here. The order of the fields is CDR3 protein, J gene, D gene, clone size, V gene. A D gene is named only where the DNA matches it firmly. Not every row has a clone size; where given, it reads once, few, many or a size class.

CDR3 protein: ASSVGPSKSDEQF; J gene: TRBJ2-1; D gene: -; clone size: -; V gene: TRBV9
CDR3 protein: AIRSGQAKNTEAF; J gene: TRBJ1-1; D gene: TRBD1; clone size: -; V gene: TRBV10-3
CDR3 protein: ASSLGPQGTYEQY; J gene: TRBJ2-7; D gene: -; clone size: -; V gene: TRBV5-1
CDR3 protein: ASSPLNEQF; J gene: TRBJ2-1; D gene: -; clone size: -; V gene: TRBV18
CDR3 protein: ASSRGPSSYEQY; J gene: TRBJ2-7; D gene: -; clone size: -; V gene: TRBV5-8
CDR3 protein: ASGPTQGAMSNQPQH; J gene: TRBJ1-5; D gene: -; clone size: -; V gene: TRBV12-5
CDR3 protein: ASTDRSFGSGANVLT; J gene: TRBJ2-6; D gene: -; clone size: -; V gene: TRBV19
CDR3 protein: ASSPQVHSGNTIY; J gene: TRBJ1-3; D gene: -; clone size: -; V gene: TRBV9
CDR3 protein: ASGWMTGVYGYT; J gene: TRBJ1-2; D gene: TRBD1; clone size: -; V gene: TRBV12-5
CDR3 protein: ASSLEGASYGYT; J gene: TRBJ1-2; D gene: TRBD1; clone size: -; V gene: TRBV7-2
CDR3 protein: ASSERGRTTGELF; J gene: TRBJ2-2; D gene: -; clone size: -; V gene: TRBV2
CDR3 protein: ASSKDRGSMRNTEAF; J gene: TRBJ1-1; D gene: TRBD1; clone size: -; V gene: TRBV19
CDR3 protein: ASSWGTGGQPQH; J gene: TRBJ1-5; D gene: TRBD1; clone size: -; V gene: TRBV5-1
CDR3 protein: ASSSPDYTQY; J gene: TRBJ2-5; D gene: -; clone size: -; V gene: TRBV7-9
CDR3 protein: ASSFGTEKQETQY; J gene: TRBJ2-5; D gene: TRBD1; clone size: -; V gene: TRBV5-4
CDR3 protein: ASSSTSYEQY; J gene: TRBJ2-7; D gene: -; clone size: -; V gene: TRBV5-8
CDR3 protein: ASSQVNGPQH; J gene: TRBJ1-5; D gene: -; clone size: -; V gene: TRBV14
CDR3 protein: ASSLGQGLTEAF; J gene: TRBJ1-1; D gene: TRBD1; clone size: once; V gene: TRBV5-5
CDR3 protein: ASSHGTGGLVREKLF; J gene: TRBJ1-4; D gene: TRBD1; clone size: -; V gene: TRBV7-6
CDR3 protein: ASSVGGTGGYQETQY; J gene: TRBJ2-5; D gene: TRBD1; clone size: -; V gene: TRBV9
CDR3 protein: ASSFPGSGANVLT; J gene: TRBJ2-6; D gene: -; clone size: -; V gene: TRBV11-2
CDR3 protein: ASSRTGQKTQY; J gene: TRBJ2-5; D gene: TRBD1; clone size: -; V gene: TRBV5-1
CDR3 protein: ASGGPLRGPQH; J gene: TRBJ1-5; D gene: -; clone size: once; V gene: TRBV28
CDR3 protein: ASSLQGSKDTQY; J gene: TRBJ2-3; D gene: TRBD1; clone size: -; V gene: TRBV19
CDR3 protein: ASSPPPAGETQY; J gene: TRBJ2-5; D gene: -; clone size: once; V gene: TRBV18
CDR3 protein: ALDRGDYGYT; J gene: TRBJ1-2; D gene: TRBD1; clone size: -; V gene: TRBV30
CDR3 protein: ASSEAPGASEKLF; J gene: TRBJ1-4; D gene: -; clone size: -; V gene: TRBV6-1
CDR3 protein: ASSLSEGAQH; J gene: TRBJ1-5; D gene: -; clone size: few; V gene: TRBV7-9
CDR3 protein: ASSLSGTQAAF; J gene: TRBJ1-1; D gene: -; clone size: -; V gene: TRBV19
CDR3 protein: ASSPGPTISTGPYT; J gene: TRBJ1-2; D gene: -; clone size: -; V gene: TRBV7-6
CDR3 protein: ASSHYRAGANVLT; J gene: TRBJ2-6; D gene: -; clone size: -; V gene: TRBV4-1
CDR3 protein: SVGRPRGGEQY; J gene: TRBJ2-7; D gene: -; clone size: few; V gene: TRBV29-1
CDR3 protein: ASSAPRAEVYGYT; J gene: TRBJ1-2; D gene: -; clone size: -; V gene: TRBV6-1
CDR3 protein: ASSLRAGVGETQY; J gene: TRBJ2-5; D gene: -; clone size: -; V gene: TRBV7-7
CDR3 protein: AWSDGRAGGAYNEQF; J gene: TRBJ2-1; D gene: TRBD2; clone size: few; V gene: TRBV30
CDR3 protein: ASSLNQPQH; J gene: TRBJ1-5; D gene: -; clone size: -; V gene: TRBV6-9
CDR3 protein: ASSLDLVGGGGEQF; J gene: TRBJ2-1; D gene: TRBD2; clone size: -; V gene: TRBV11-3
CDR3 protein: AISEQGGGNYGYT; J gene: TRBJ1-2; D gene: -; clone size: -; V gene: TRBV10-3
CDR3 protein: ASSLEKGANGYT; J gene: TRBJ1-2; D gene: TRBD1; clone size: -; V gene: TRBV7-2
CDR3 protein: ASSLADRGYEKLF; J gene: TRBJ1-4; D gene: TRBD1; clone size: -; V gene: TRBV11-2
CDR3 protein: ASSPFQAPFPEQY; J gene: TRBJ2-7; D gene: -; clone size: -; V gene: TRBV9
CDR3 protein: ASSTSAASQDTQY; J gene: TRBJ2-3; D gene: -; clone size: once; V gene: TRBV19
CDR3 protein: ASRKELGGYT; J gene: TRBJ1-2; D gene: -; clone size: -; V gene: TRBV6-1
CDR3 protein: ASSISYQPQH; J gene: TRBJ1-5; D gene: -; clone size: few; V gene: TRBV19
CDR3 protein: ASSPVMTSGGLPYEQY; J gene: TRBJ2-7; D gene: TRBD2; clone size: -; V gene: TRBV18
CDR3 protein: ASWRDSRYEQY; J gene: TRBJ2-7; D gene: -; clone size: few; V gene: TRBV5-1
CDR3 protein: ASSIRRNYGYT; J gene: TRBJ1-2; D gene: -; clone size: -; V gene: TRBV19
CDR3 protein: ASSPRGSAGGVDTQY; J gene: TRBJ2-3; D gene: TRBD2; clone size: -; V gene: TRBV7-9
CDR3 protein: ASSLEPGLAAYNEQF; J gene: TRBJ2-1; D gene: TRBD2; clone size: -; V gene: TRBV7-9
CDR3 protein: ATSRDGRGEEDTQY; J gene: TRBJ2-3; D gene: -; clone size: -; V gene: TRBV15
CDR3 protein: ASSAGGFAQPQH; J gene: TRBJ1-5; D gene: -; clone size: once; V gene: TRBV6-6